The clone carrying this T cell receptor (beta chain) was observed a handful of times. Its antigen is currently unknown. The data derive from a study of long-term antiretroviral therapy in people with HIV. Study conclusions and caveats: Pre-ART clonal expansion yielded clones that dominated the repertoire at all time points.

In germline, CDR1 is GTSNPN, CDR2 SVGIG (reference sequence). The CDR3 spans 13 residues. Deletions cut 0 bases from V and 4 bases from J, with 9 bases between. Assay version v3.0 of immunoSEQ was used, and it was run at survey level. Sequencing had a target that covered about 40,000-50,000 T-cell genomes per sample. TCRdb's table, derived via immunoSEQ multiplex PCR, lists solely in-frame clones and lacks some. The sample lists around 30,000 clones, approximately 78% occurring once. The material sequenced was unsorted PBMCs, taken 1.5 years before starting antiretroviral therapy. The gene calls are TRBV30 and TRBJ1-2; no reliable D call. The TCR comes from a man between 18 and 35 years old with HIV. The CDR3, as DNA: TGTGCCTGGAGTGTGGGCCGCTCCTATGGCTACACCTTC. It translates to CAWSVGRSYGYTF.